These 25 T cell receptor beta chains share one sample of origin, sequenced in a study of CD8+CD57+ T cells in acquired aplastic anemia. Before being chosen for sequencing, patients had shown CD8+CD57+ cell expansion by flow cytometry. Genomic DNA provided the template from which TCR beta VDJ and CDR3 profiles were obtained. In TCRdb, the reads were re-called with MiXCR into one record per CDR3 protein. Of 450,000 to 550,000 distinct CDR3 sequences listed, around 33% are singletons. Sequencing was carried out using sorted CD4+, CD8+, or CD8+CD57+ T cells (not recorded which) from PBMCs. The receptor set was obtained from a human donor with aplastic anemia.

The gene calls are TRBV5-1 and TRBJ2-4, with a possible D match to TRBD1 (6 bases). V was cut by 5 bases and J by 0 bases, with 12 bases left in between. The CDR3 is made up of 15 amino acids. CDR1 is SGHRS and CDR2 is YFSETQ in the germline V gene. The chain's CDR3 is CASRRQALAKNIQYF. The CDR3 DNA follows: TGCGCCAGCAGACGACAGGCCCTAGCCAAAAACATTCAGTACTTC.

The chain couples TRBV19 to TRBJ1-1, with D possibly being TRBD1 (5 bases). This CDR3 contains 13 residues. Germline lookup yields CDR1 LNHDA and CDR2 SQIVND (reference sequence). V was clipped by 7 bases and J by 0 bases, with 9 bases between them. CDR3 sequence: CASTMGLNTEAFF. In DNA form, the CDR3 reads TGTGCCAGTACCATGGGACTGAACACTGAAGCTTTCTTT. Supplemented by reference TRBV19 and TRBJ1-1, the full variable domain reads DGGITQSPKYLFRKEGQNVTLSCEQNLNHDAMYWYRQDPGQGLRLIYYSQIVNDFQKGDIAEGYSVSREKKESFPLTVTSAQKNPTAFYLCASTMGLNTEAFFGQGTRLTVV.

V usage is TRBV5-1 and J usage is TRBJ2-7; weak D call: TRBD1 (5 bases). The germline CDR1 and CDR2 sequences are SGHRS and YFSETQ. CDR3 length: 15 amino acids. The V and J ends lost 0 bases and 7 bases respectively, with 17 bases between them. The CDR3 sequence is CASSLADSLYNEQYF. The CDR3 DNA reads as TGCGCCAGCAGCTTGGCCGACAGCCTCTACAATGAGCAGTACTTC.

This clonotype was counted a few times. Since no conserved phenylalanine or tryptophan closes the CDR3, a read error is the likely cause. The chain has TRBV6-5 and TRBJ2-7; unclear D gene. The CDR3 sequence is 13 residues long. In germline, CDR1 is MNHEY, CDR2 SVGAGI. V dropped 0 bases and J dropped 3 bases, with 6 bases sitting between them. The CDR3 loop reads CASSYSASYEQYS. In nucleotides, the CDR3 is TGTGCCAGCAGTTACTCGGCCAGCTACGAGCAGTACTCC.

This clonotype came up many times. The V gene is TRBV15, the J gene TRBJ1-2; D perhaps matches TRBD1 (5 bases). V was trimmed by 1 base and J by 4 bases, leaving 7 bases between them. Looked up from germline, CDR1 is LNHNV and CDR2 is YYDKDF (reference sequence). The CDR3 sequence is 13 residues long. The CDR3 sequence is CATSRVDSYGYTF. DNA of the CDR3: TGTGCCACCAGCAGAGTAGACAGCTATGGCTACACCTTC.

A few counts support this clonotype. This sequence joins TRBV5-4 and TRBJ2-3; 7 bases line up with TRBD2. Germline assignment: CDR1 SGHNT and CDR2 YYREEE (reference sequence). This CDR3 has 18 amino acids. Trimming took 3 bases from V and 0 from J; bases not matched to a gene: 13. CDR3 DNA: TGTGCCAGCAGCTCCGTTACCGGTGGGAGGGCTAGCACAGATACGCAGTATTTT. Encoded protein: CASSSVTGGRASTDTQYF.

The chain combines TRBV7-9 with TRBJ2-5; 11 nucleotides agree with TRBD1. The junction had 4 bases not matched to a gene; V was cut back by 5 bases and J by 2 bases. Germline CDR1 and CDR2: SEHNR and FQNEAQ (reference sequence). This CDR3 contains 15 residues. CDR3 protein: CASSPGTGGQETQYF. The CDR3 coding sequence is TGTGCCAGCAGCCCAGGGACAGGGGGTCAAGAGACCCAGTACTTC.

Regarding this clonotype: The CDR3 does not end in the conserved phenylalanine or tryptophan, so this is likely a read error. Because the CDR3's place on the DNA is in doubt, the DNA is left out and the CDR3 is given as listed by TCRdb. The chain employs TRBV7-4 and TRBJ2-5. Germline V CDR1 and CDR2: SGHVT, SQSDAQ. Including both end residues, the CDR3 is 8 amino acids long. CDR3 amino acids: CASSLESN.

This clonotype has just a few counts. The gene calls are TRBV4-2 and TRBJ1-5; D unresolved. The CDR3 runs 15 residues. Germline assignment: CDR1 LGHNA and CDR2 YNFKEQ. Trimming cost V 0 bases and J 5 bases, with 11 bases left between them. The CDR3 sequence is CASSQEIWLHQPQHF. The CDR3 DNA follows: TGTGCCAGCAGCCAAGAAATTTGGTTACATCAGCCCCAGCATTTT.

This clonotype was seen at least ten times. The chain recombines TRBV2 with TRBJ1-2; tentative D call: TRBD1 (6 bases). Germline CDR1 reads SNHLY; CDR2 reads FYNNEI. The V end lost 6 bases, the J end lost 8 bases, and 25 bases lay between the germline ends. The CDR3 has 16 amino acids. In DNA form, the CDR3 reads TGTGCCAGCAGCGAACCGGGACAACGGGGGGTAGGGGGCTACACCTTC. Translating it yields CASSEPGQRGVGGYTF. The variable domain in full, with the rest retrieved from reference TRBV2 and TRBJ1-2, is EPEVTQTPSHQVTQMGQEVILRCVPISNHLYFYWYRQILGQKVEFLVSFYNNEISEKSEIFDDQFSVERPDGSNFTLKIRSTKLEDSAMYFCASSEPGQRGVGGYTFGSGTRLTVV.

This clonotype has a count of ten or more. The chain employs TRBV10-3 and TRBJ1-3; TRBD1 aligns across 8 bases. This CDR3 has 15 residues. Germline V gives CDR1 ENHRY, CDR2 SYGVKD. With 6 bases clipped from V and 2 bases from J, the junction kept 6 bases outside the gene matches. In DNA form, the CDR3 reads TGTGCCATCAGAGACCTGACAGGGGCTGGAAACACCATATATTTT. The encoded protein is CAIRDLTGAGNTIYF.

The chain is built from TRBV4-2 and TRBJ2-1; D unresolved. The V gene's germline CDR1 is LGHNA and CDR2 YNFKEQ. The CDR3 covers 14 residues. V was pared by 5 bases and J by 0 bases, with 8 bases between. The CDR3 bases are TGTGCCAGCAGCGCCTCAAGCTCCTACAATGAGCAGTTCTTC. Translated: CASSASSSYNEQFF.

This chain joins TRBV7-2 and TRBJ1-6; 8 bases agree with TRBD1. Germline loops: CDR1 SGHTA, CDR2 FQGNSA. The J segment lost 9 bases and the V segment lost 6 bases, leaving 7 bases of the junction unmatched. The CDR3 has 14 amino acids. This chain's CDR3 is CASRLEQGGSPLHF. In DNA, the CDR3 is TGTGCCAGCAGGCTAGAACAGGGGGGTTCACCCCTCCACTTT.

In its sample, this clonotype was seen many times. The V call is TRBV5-1, the J call TRBJ1-6, with unresolved D. This CDR3 has 17 amino acids. V shed 0 bases and J shed 8 bases, with 18 bases lying between them. Germline values: CDR1 SGHRS, CDR2 YFSETQ. CDR3 nucleotide sequence: TGCGCCAGCAGCTTGGTTTCGGGATCTCCGAACCATTCACCCCTCCACTTT. It is translated as CASSLVSGSPNHSPLHF.

This clonotype was recorded many times. The rearrangement links TRBV7-9 to TRBJ1-2; the match to TRBD1 covers 7 bases. Germline CDR1 reads SEHNR; CDR2 reads FQNEAQ (reference sequence). V lost 5 bases and J lost 3; bases outside the gene matches: 3. CDR3 length equals 13 residues. The CDR3: CASSAGQYYGYTF. The CDR3 nucleotides read TGTGCCAGCAGCGCGGGACAGTACTATGGCTACACCTTC.

The rearrangement joins TRBV7-9 to TRBJ2-5; D tentatively reads TRBD1 or TRBD2 (6 bases each). The germline V gene encodes CDR1 SEHNR and CDR2 FQNEAQ (reference sequence). CDR3 length: 15 amino acids. The V end was cut by 2 bases, the J end by 4 bases, with 14 bases between. As DNA, the CDR3 is TGTGCCAGCAGCTTATATCGGGGGCAGGTAGAGACCCAGTACTTC. Encoded protein: CASSLYRGQVETQYF.

This clonotype was observed a few times. The chain employs TRBV6-1 and TRBJ1-2; no reliable D call. The CDR3 contains 13 residues. The V end was cut by 7 bases, the J end by 8 bases, with 17 bases between. CDR1 and CDR2 (germline): MNHNS, SASEGT. DNA for the CDR3: TGTGCCAGCACCACCACGGTCGGCGGGGGCTACACCTTC. Translating it yields CASTTTVGGGYTF.

This clonotype appeared many times. A junction boundary mismatches the germline segment, possibly from a read error. The CDR3: CASSLARGNEQYF. DNA for the CDR3: TGTGCTAGCAGCTTAGCGAGGGGGAACGAGCAGTACTTC. The chain combines TRBV7-7 with TRBJ2-7, with a weak D call TRBD1 (6 bases). Germline-derived CDR1 and CDR2 are SSHAT and FNYEAQ (reference sequence). The CDR3 totals 13 residues.

This clonotype was counted between two and nine times. Its ends do not fully match the called genes, so a read error is possible. This chain links TRBV25-1 with TRBJ1-2; weak D call: TRBD1 (5 bases). The CDR3 runs 16 residues. Per the germline V gene, CDR1 is MGHDK and CDR2 is SYGVNS. The CDR3 sequence is CASGLSQGPTNYGYTF. CDR3 in DNA: TGCGCCAGCGGACTTAGTCAGGGCCCTACCAACTATGGCTACACCTTC.

The V gene is TRBV25-1, the J gene TRBJ1-6; 10 bases agree with TRBD1. Germline V gene sequence: CDR1 MGHDK, CDR2 SYGVNS. CDR3 length equals 18 residues. J was trimmed by 8 bases and V by 6 bases; bases with no gene match: 16. CDR3 in amino acids: CASSLDLGTGVVDSPLHF. The CDR3, as DNA: TGTGCCAGCAGCTTAGACCTAGGGACAGGGGTCGTGGATTCACCCCTCCACTTT.

In the case of this clonotype: This may come from a read error, since a much larger clone is one base off. This sequence joins TRBV25-1 and TRBJ2-7; tentatively, D is TRBD2 (5 bases). CDR1 is MGHDK and CDR2 is SYGVNS in the germline V gene. V gave up 4 bases and J gave up 8 bases, with 6 bases separating them. The CDR3 sequence is 10 residues long. The CDR3 protein is CASSGEKQYF. For the CDR3, the DNA is TGTGCCAGCAGTGGGGAGAAGCAGTACTTC.

Comments on this clonotype: The CDR3 ends on some other residue instead of the conserved phenylalanine or tryptophan, so this is likely a read error. The chain's CDR3 is CASSLPGSSGYTL. CDR3 in DNA: TGTGCCAGCAGCTTACCAGGATCTAGTGGCTACACCCTC. The chain carries TRBV5-3 and TRBJ1-2; no definite D call. TRBV5-3 is flagged as an ORF with uncertain function. CDR3 size: 13 residues.

As concerns this clonotype: A much bigger clone sits one base away, suggesting this may be a read error. The chain joins TRBV25-1 to TRBJ1-1; D gene ambiguous. Germline loops: CDR1 MGHDK, CDR2 SYGVNS. The CDR3 sequence is 13 residues long. The CDR3 sequence is CASSQAVNTEALF. The CDR3 DNA is TGTGCCAGCTCACAAGCAGTGAACACTGAAGCTCTCTTT.

The gene calls are TRBV29-1 and TRBJ1-2, with D possibly matching TRBD1 (6 bases). CDR3 length: 14 amino acids. With 1 base removed from V and 3 bases from J, the gap between germline ends came to 12 bases. Germline-derived CDR1 and CDR2 are SQVTM and ANQGSEA. CDR3 sequence: CSVEVSTGYYGYTF. CDR3 DNA sequence: TGCAGCGTTGAAGTCTCGACAGGCTACTATGGCTACACCTTC. Complete variable domain (other parts from reference TRBV29-1 and TRBJ1-2): SAVISQKPSRDICQRGTSLTIQCQVDSQVTMMFWYRQQPGQSLTLIATANQGSEATYESGFVIDKFPISRPNLTFSTLTVSNMSPEDSSIYLCSVEVSTGYYGYTFGSGTRLTVV.

This clonotype was detected only a few times. The V and J genes are TRBV3-1 and TRBJ2-7; weak D call: TRBD2 (6 bases). Trimming removed 4 bases at V and 7 bases at J, with 11 bases between. Germline CDR1 is LGHDT and CDR2 is YNNKEL (reference sequence). The CDR3 is made up of 12 amino acids. CDR3 residues: CASSLLREEQYF. As DNA, the CDR3 is TGTGCCAGCAGCCTCCTTCGGGAGGAGCAGTACTTC.